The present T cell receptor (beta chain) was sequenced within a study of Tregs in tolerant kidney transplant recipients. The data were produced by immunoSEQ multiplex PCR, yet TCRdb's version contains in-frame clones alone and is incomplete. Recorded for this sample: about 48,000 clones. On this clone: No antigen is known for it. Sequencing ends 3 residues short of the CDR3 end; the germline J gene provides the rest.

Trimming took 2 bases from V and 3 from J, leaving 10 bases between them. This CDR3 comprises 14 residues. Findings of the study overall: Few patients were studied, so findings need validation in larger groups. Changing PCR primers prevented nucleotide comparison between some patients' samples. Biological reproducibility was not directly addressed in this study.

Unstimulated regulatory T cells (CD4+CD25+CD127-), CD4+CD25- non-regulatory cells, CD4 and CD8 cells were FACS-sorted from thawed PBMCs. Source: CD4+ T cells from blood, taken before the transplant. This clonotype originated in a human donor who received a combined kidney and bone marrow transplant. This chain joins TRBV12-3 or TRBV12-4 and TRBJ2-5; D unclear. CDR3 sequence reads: CASSLYRSEETQYF. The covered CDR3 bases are TGTGCCAGCAGTTTATACAGATCAGAAGAGACC.